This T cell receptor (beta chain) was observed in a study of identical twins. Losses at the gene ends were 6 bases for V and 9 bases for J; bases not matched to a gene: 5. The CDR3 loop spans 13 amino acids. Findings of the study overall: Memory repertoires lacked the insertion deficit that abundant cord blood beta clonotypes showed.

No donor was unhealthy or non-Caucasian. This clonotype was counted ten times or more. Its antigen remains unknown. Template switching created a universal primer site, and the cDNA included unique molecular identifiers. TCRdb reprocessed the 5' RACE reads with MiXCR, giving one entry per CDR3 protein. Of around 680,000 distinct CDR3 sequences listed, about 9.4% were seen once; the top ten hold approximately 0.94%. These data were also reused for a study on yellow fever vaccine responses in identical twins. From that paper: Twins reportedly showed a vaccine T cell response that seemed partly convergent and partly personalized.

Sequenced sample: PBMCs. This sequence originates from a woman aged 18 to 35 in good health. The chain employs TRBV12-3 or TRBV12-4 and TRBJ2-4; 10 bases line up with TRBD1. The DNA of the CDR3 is TGTGCCAGCAGCTACGGACAGGGGGGCATTCAGTACTTC. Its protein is CASSYGQGGIQYF.